This TCR beta chain was captured in a study of T cells in women clearing cervical HPV infection. The wider study: Only a few women had HLA typing results available. Overall study findings and caveats: Repertoire richness, not evenness, was significantly elevated in CIN3+ cases versus controls. Cases carried less TRBV6-7 than controls: roughly 0.11% versus 0.16%. Timing of associations relative to infection is unclear; T-cell subsets were not isolated.

As to this clone: Its target is not known. The read comes to an end 3 residues before the CDR3 does, leaving the germline J gene to fill in the end.

The CDR3 length is 13 residues. Germline CDR1 and CDR2: GTSNPN and SVGIG (reference sequence). Measured with immunoSEQ multiplex PCR; TCRdb has only the in-frame clones, and not every one. The sample holds about 37,000 clones. This TCR came from a woman aged 18-69 years with a cervical HPV16 infection that either progressed to CIN3+ or cleared (not recorded which). The genes are TRBV30 and TRBJ2-4, with 8 bases fitting TRBD1. Sequenced material: blood buffy coat. Incomplete CDR3 DNA: TGTGCCTGGAGCATACAGGGGGAAGATGGT. Its protein product is CAWSIQGEDG. In full, the CDR3 reads CAWSIQGEDGQYF.